This TCR beta chain originates from a study of T-cell reconstitution after alpha-beta-depleted transplantation in children. Study-level findings and limits: Hyperexpanded clones declined; after one year, newly produced T cells mostly supplied diversity.

This clonotype was found many times. Its matching antigen is unknown. This CDR3 has 16 amino acids. With 2 bases clipped from V and 3 bases from J, the junction kept 5 bases outside the gene matches. Preparation of the TCRbeta library involved a method that used unique molecular identifiers. TCRdb re-analysed the PCR reads in MiXCR, keeping a single row per CDR3 protein. The table records some 300,000 distinct CDR3 sequences, around a tenth of them present only once. Sample: PBMCs, taken before TCRalphabeta/CD19-depleted stem cell transplant. This sequence joins TRBV12-3 or TRBV12-4 and TRBJ2-2; 8 bases match TRBD2. The origin of this receptor is a boy younger than two with acute myeloid leukemia, due to receive a stem cell transplant. CDR3 DNA sequence: TGTGCCAGCAGTTTAACGCGGGGGGCCCACACCGGGGAGCTGTTTTTT. Translated: CASSLTRGAHTGELFF.